This passage covers 24 T cell receptor beta chains from one sample sequenced in a study of blood T cell repertoires in COVID-19. Libraries were prepared by immunoSEQ multiplex PCR; TCRdb keeps only in-frame clonotypes and omits some of them. The sample gives fewer than 450,000 clones, about 90% of which show up once; around 0.6% is in the top ten. The specimen was PBMCs or T cells enriched from blood (not recorded which). All receptors derive from a man between 18 and 35 years old who had recovered from COVID-19.

This chain uses TRBV16 with TRBJ1-5, with no clear D. The CDR3 is 16 residues long. Looked up from germline, CDR1 is KGHSY and CDR2 is FQNENV. Trimming took off 5 bases at V and 2 bases at J, with 16 bases between the two ends. In DNA form, the CDR3 reads TGTGCCAGCAGCTCCCGCTATGCGTCGGGCAATCAGCCCCAGCATTTT. The encoded protein is CASSSRYASGNQPQHF.

The chain couples TRBV7-8 to TRBJ1-6; D uncertain. CDR3 length: 16 residues. Germline V gene lookup returns CDR1 SGHVS and CDR2 FQNEAQ. V lost 6 bases and J lost 8, with 20 bases in between. CDR3 bases: TGTGCCAGCAGATCAACCCAGCGGGCTTCCGATTCACCCCTCCACTTT. Amino acids: CASRSTQRASDSPLHF.

This chain links TRBV2 with TRBJ2-5; the match to TRBD2 covers 11 bases. The germline gives CDR1 SNHLY, CDR2 FYNNEI. V was clipped by 11 bases and J by 2 bases; unmatched bases: 10. The CDR3 is 15 residues long. CDR3 DNA: TGTGCCGCACCCGGTAGCGGGAGGGATCAAGAGACCCAGTACTTC. Protein sequence: CAAPGSGRDQETQYF.

V and J are TRBV7-8 and TRBJ2-7, with 9 bases identical to TRBD2. CDR1 SGHVS and CDR2 FQNEAQ come from the germline V gene. Trimming removed 0 bases from V and 5 bases from J; junction bases left unmatched: 2. This CDR3 is built from 14 residues. CDR3: CASSLASGGNEQYF. The CDR3 DNA reads as TGTGCCAGCAGCTTAGCAAGCGGGGGGAACGAGCAGTACTTC.

V gene TRBV28 combines with J gene TRBJ2-1; D remains ambiguous. The CDR3 has 14 residues. The V end lost 3 bases, the J end lost 6 bases, and 12 bases lay between the germline ends. CDR1 is MDHEN and CDR2 is SYDVKM in the germline V gene. The CDR3 protein is CASSFPPRSNEQFF. Written as DNA, the CDR3 is TGTGCCAGCAGTTTCCCCCCTAGATCCAATGAGCAGTTCTTC. The entire variable domain, with the rest obtained from reference TRBV28 and TRBJ2-1, is as follows: DVKVTQSSRYLVKRTGEKVFLECVQDMDHENMFWYRQDPGLGLRLIYFSYDVKMKEKGDIPEGYSVSREKKERFSLILESASTNQTSMYLCASSFPPRSNEQFFGPGTRLTVL.

V usage is TRBV11-2 and J usage is TRBJ1-2; possibly TRBD1 for D (5 bases). Trimming removed 5 bases from V and 2 bases from J, with 15 bases in between. Per the germline V gene, CDR1 is SGHAT and CDR2 is FQNNGV. CDR3 length: 15 amino acids. CDR3 region: CASSPGLPANYGYTF. In DNA, the CDR3 is TGTGCCAGCAGCCCGGGACTCCCGGCAAACTATGGCTACACCTTC.

V and J are TRBV2 and TRBJ2-7; 7 nucleotides align to TRBD1. The trim removed 7 bases at V and 0 bases at J, leaving 6 bases unmatched. Germline CDR1 SNHLY, CDR2 FYNNEI. The CDR3 is 14 amino acids. This CDR3 reads CASMGQSSSYEQYF. CDR3 bases: TGTGCCAGCATGGGACAGAGTAGCTCCTACGAGCAGTACTTC.

The rearrangement links TRBV2 to TRBJ1-5, with D possibly TRBD1 on 5 matching bases. The CDR3 is 17 residues long. The V end lost 4 bases, the J end lost 2 bases, and 18 bases lay between the germline ends. Germline CDR1 SNHLY, CDR2 FYNNEI. The CDR3 nucleotides read TGTGCCAGCAGTGCAGGAGGGGCGCAAATGCGCAATCAGCCCCAGCATTTT. This sequence encodes CASSAGGAQMRNQPQHF. The full variable domain, in which reference TRBV2 and TRBJ1-5 provide the parts outside the CDR3, is EPEVTQTPSHQVTQMGQEVILRCVPISNHLYFYWYRQILGQKVEFLVSFYNNEISEKSEIFDDQFSVERPDGSNFTLKIRSTKLEDSAMYFCASSAGGAQMRNQPQHFGDGTRLSIL.

The rearrangement links TRBV28 to TRBJ2-7, with 7 nucleotides matching TRBD2. Germline CDR1 and CDR2: MDHEN and SYDVKM. Germline trimming cut 6 bases from V and 3 bases from J; bases unmatched to any gene: 11. The CDR3 is made up of 15 amino acids. The CDR3 sequence: CASRHLAGAFYEQYF. The CDR3 DNA sequence: TGTGCCAGCAGGCATTTAGCGGGTGCCTTCTACGAGCAGTACTTC.

The CDR3 reads CASSPTRRGYNEQFF. Here the CDR3 DNA reads TGTGCCAGCAGTCCCACTAGGAGGGGCTACAATGAGCAGTTCTTC. The chain employs TRBV14 and TRBJ2-1; tentative D call: TRBD2 (6 bases). V lost 6 bases to trimming and J lost 3 bases, with 15 bases between them. The length of the CDR3 is 15 residues. Germline V gives CDR1 SGHDN, CDR2 FVKESK.

The chain links TRBV7-3 to TRBJ2-2; possibly TRBD1 for D (7 bases). Germline CDR1 reads SGHTA; CDR2 reads FQGTGA. Trimming shortened V by 5 bases and J by 4 bases, and 26 bases separated the two germline ends. This CDR3 has 19 amino acids. This chain's CDR3 is CASSPKTPTGTAGTGELFF. In nucleotides, the CDR3 is TGTGCCAGCAGCCCGAAAACCCCTACCGGGACAGCGGGCACCGGGGAGCTGTTTTTT. Looking up the rest from reference TRBV7-3 and TRBJ2-2 gives the full variable domain: GAGVSQTPSNKVTEKGKYVELRCDPISGHTALYWYRQSLGQGPEFLIYFQGTGAADDSGLPNDRFFAVRPEGSVSTLKIQRTERGDSAVYLCASSPKTPTGTAGTGELFFGEGSRLTVL.

The chain uses TRBV2 and TRBJ2-3; 9 bases map to TRBD2. The germline CDR1 and CDR2 sequences are SNHLY and FYNNEI. This CDR3 contains 16 residues. V trimming: 7 bases; J trimming: 2 bases; junction bases outside the gene matches: 10. The CDR3 reads CASTEGLAGPTDTQYF. The CDR3, as DNA: TGTGCCAGCACCGAGGGGCTAGCGGGACCCACAGATACGCAGTATTTT.

The chain uses TRBV24-1 and TRBJ2-7; D is possibly TRBD1 (6 bases). The CDR3 is 13 amino acids. The germline V gene has CDR1 KGHDR and CDR2 SFDVKD. Trimming took 6 bases from V and 6 from J, leaving 14 bases between them. CDR3 in DNA: TGTGCCACCAGTTTTACACCAGGGGTCGAGCAGTACTTC. Protein: CATSFTPGVEQYF.

The rearrangement joins TRBV7-3 to TRBJ2-1; the D gene is possibly TRBD2 (6 bases). V was shortened by 5 bases and J by 5 bases, with 13 bases between the two germline ends. Germline V gene lookup returns CDR1 SGHTA and CDR2 FQGTGA. The CDR3 sequence is 14 residues long. This CDR3 is CASSMGVADNEQFF. DNA of the CDR3: TGTGCCAGCAGCATGGGGGTAGCGGACAATGAGCAGTTCTTC.

This clone occurred once. The J gene is TRBJ2-1, the V gene TRBV9, with TRBD2 matching 11 bases. CDR3 length equals 16 residues. In germline, CDR1 is SGDLS, CDR2 YYNGEE. The ends lost 1 base at V and 4 bases at J; junction bases unmatched: 4. The CDR3 loop reads CASSVTGTSGYNEQFF. CDR3 coding DNA: TGTGCCAGCAGCGTAACCGGGACTAGCGGATACAATGAGCAGTTCTTC.

The chain recombines TRBV11-2 with TRBJ1-2; 7 bases match TRBD1. With 4 bases clipped from V and 6 bases from J, the junction kept 23 bases outside the gene matches. The germline V gene has CDR1 SGHAT and CDR2 FQNNGV. This CDR3 is 19 amino acids long. The CDR3 DNA reads TGTGCCAGCAGCTCCGAGAATAGAGTTCCGGGACAGCGGGCGGATGGCTACACCTTC. Amino acid sequence: CASSSENRVPGQRADGYTF.

This sequence joins TRBV2 and TRBJ2-1; D uncertain. Germline values: CDR1 SNHLY, CDR2 FYNNEI. The CDR3 sequence is 12 residues long. Trimming removed 2 bases at V and 10 bases at J, with 9 bases between. The CDR3: CASSESGREQFF. CDR3 nucleotides: TGTGCCAGCAGTGAATCGGGTAGGGAGCAGTTCTTC.

The chain carries TRBV30 and TRBJ1-3; the match to TRBD1 covers 8 bases. From germline, CDR1 is GTSNPN and CDR2 SVGIG (reference sequence). There are 14 residues in the CDR3. V was clipped by 1 base and J by 5 bases; unmatched bases: 4. The DNA for the CDR3 is TGTGCCTGGAGTGAGAGGGACAGGAGAAACACCATATATTTT. Translating it yields CAWSERDRRNTIYF.

The gene calls are TRBV12-3 or TRBV12-4 and TRBJ2-1; no clear D. The length of the CDR3 is 13 residues. Trimming pared 3 bases from V and 5 bases from J, leaving 8 bases between. CDR3 sequence (DNA): TGTGCCAGCAGTTTGTGGCTGAACAATGAGCAGTTCTTC. This gives the protein CASSLWLNNEQFF.

J is TRBJ1-6 and V is TRBV3-1 (or the pseudogene TRBV3-2); D gene uncertain. V was shortened by 7 bases and J by 4 bases, with 11 bases between the two germline ends. Germline V gene data show CDR1 as LGHDT and CDR2 as YNNKEL (reference sequence). This CDR3 contains 14 residues. In nucleotides, the CDR3 is TGTGCCAGCAAGGCTGCCGGGTATAATTCACCCCTCCACTTT. It specifies CASKAAGYNSPLHF.

The chain carries TRBV11-2 and TRBJ1-4; TRBD1 might be the D (6 bases). V lost 1 base and J lost 8, with 14 bases in between. CDR3 size: 15 residues. Germline lookup yields CDR1 SGHAT and CDR2 FQNNGV. CDR3 coding DNA: TGTGCCAGCAGCTTAGCCCCGAGAGGGGGAGAAAAACTGTTTTTT. This sequence encodes CASSLAPRGGEKLFF.

This chain joins TRBV12-3 or TRBV12-4 and TRBJ1-1, with D perhaps matching TRBD1 (6 bases). The CDR3 extends over 13 amino acids. The V and J ends lost 5 bases and 1 base respectively, with 8 bases between them. CDR3 DNA sequence: TGTGCCAGCAGTGACAGGCCGAACACTGAAGCTTTCTTT. Amino acids: CASSDRPNTEAFF.

The chain uses TRBV3-1 (or the pseudogene TRBV3-2) and TRBJ2-7; no definite D call. V gave up 2 bases and J gave up 5 bases, with 10 bases separating them. Looked up from germline, CDR1 is LGHDT and CDR2 is YNNKEL (reference sequence). CDR3 length: 13 residues. This CDR3 reads CASSQRGFDEQYF. Written as DNA, the CDR3 is TGTGCCAGCAGCCAAAGAGGTTTCGACGAGCAGTACTTC.

The genes are TRBV7-9 and TRBJ1-3; 8 bases fit TRBD1. V was clipped by 2 bases and J by 0 bases; unmatched bases: 12. The length of the CDR3 is 19 residues. The V gene's germline CDR1 is SEHNR and CDR2 FQNEAQ (reference sequence). CDR3 protein: CASSLPLTGGHGSGNTIYF. The CDR3, as DNA: TGTGCCAGCAGCTTACCACTTACAGGGGGTCATGGCTCTGGAAACACCATATATTTT.